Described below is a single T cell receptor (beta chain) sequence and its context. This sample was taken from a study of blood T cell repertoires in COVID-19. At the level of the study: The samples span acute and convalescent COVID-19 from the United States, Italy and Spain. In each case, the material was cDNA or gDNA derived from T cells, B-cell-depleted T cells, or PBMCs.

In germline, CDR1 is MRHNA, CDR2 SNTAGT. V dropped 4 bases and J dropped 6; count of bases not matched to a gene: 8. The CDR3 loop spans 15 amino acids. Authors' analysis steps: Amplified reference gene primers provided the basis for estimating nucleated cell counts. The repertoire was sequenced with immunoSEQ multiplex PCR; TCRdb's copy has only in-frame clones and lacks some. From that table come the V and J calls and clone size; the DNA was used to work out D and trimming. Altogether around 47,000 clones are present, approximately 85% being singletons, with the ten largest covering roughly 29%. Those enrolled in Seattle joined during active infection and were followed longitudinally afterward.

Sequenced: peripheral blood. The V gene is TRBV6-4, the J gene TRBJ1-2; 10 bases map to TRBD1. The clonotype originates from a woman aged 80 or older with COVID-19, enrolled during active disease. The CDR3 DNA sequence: TGTGCCAGCAGTGTCTACCCGGGACAGGGGCATGGCTACACCTTC. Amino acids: CASSVYPGQGHGYTF.